The clone carrying this T cell receptor (beta chain) has just a few counts. Antigen specificity is unknown. This record comes from a study of cytomegalovirus exposure and HLA in healthy donors. General study results and limits: A later analysis revealed that TCR association rates differed between HLA loci, peaking at DRB1 and bottoming out at HLA-C. In a later analysis, TCR beta V- and J-gene trimming was associated with a missense DCLRE1C variant. Later on, an analysis found that several of the most significant clusters appeared to be linked to common viral pathogens, which included parvovirus B19.

The PCR contained 60 Vbeta and 13 Jbeta primers. Sequencing was performed with immunoSEQ multiplex PCR; in TCRdb, only in-frame clones are kept and a portion is missing. The sample includes around 110,000 clones, 79% seen only once; the top ten take around 4.5%. V lost 5 bases, J lost 8 bases, and 18 bases lay in between. The CDR3 has 14 residues. The germline gives CDR1 MNHEY, CDR2 SMNVEV (reference sequence). V usage is TRBV27 and J usage is TRBJ1-2; possible D gene TRBD1, 6 bases. The source material was PBMCs. This TCR was sampled from a man aged 25 to 40 in good health and CMV-seropositive. CDR3 in DNA: TGTGCCAGCAGTATACAGGGTAATGTTGGGGGCTACACCTTC. It codes for CASSIQGNVGGYTF.